The following is a TCR beta chain sequence with its context. Its antigen is still unknown. Patients were excluded because of uncontrolled infection, other autoimmune disease, pregnancy or lactation. The data derive from a study of T cells in Graves' hyperthyroidism and ophthalmopathy. Researchers took RNA transcripts and amplified the TCR beta CDR3 regions from them. The HTBI primer set drove a first-round RT-PCR of the TCR CDR3. MiXCR was run by TCRdb on the multiplex PCR reads, yielding one entry per CDR3 protein. Of 650,000 to 750,000 distinct CDR3 sequences in the sample, approximately 15% were seen once. Findings and caveats of the study: A 13 V-J model separated ophthalmopathy from stable hyperthyroidism.

Sequencing was carried out using blood. The receptor was derived from a woman in her late teens or twenties with Graves' hyperthyroidism.

CDR3 DNA: TGTGCCAGCAGCACCCCGGGGGTGAGCACTGAAGCTTTCTTT. It is translated as CASSTPGVSTEAFF. V is TRBV7-9 and J is TRBJ1-1, with D possibly TRBD1 on 5 matching bases. CDR1 SEHNR and CDR2 FQNEAQ come from the germline V gene (reference sequence). V was pared by 5 bases and J by 4 bases, with 14 bases between. The CDR3 covers 14 residues. Full variable domain (rest looked up from reference TRBV7-9 and TRBJ1-1): DTGVSQNPRHKITKRGQNVTFRCDPISEHNRLYWYRQTLGQGPEFLTYFQNEAQLEKSRLLSDRFSAERPKGSFSTLEIQRTEQGDSAMYLCASSTPGVSTEAFFGQGTRLTVV.